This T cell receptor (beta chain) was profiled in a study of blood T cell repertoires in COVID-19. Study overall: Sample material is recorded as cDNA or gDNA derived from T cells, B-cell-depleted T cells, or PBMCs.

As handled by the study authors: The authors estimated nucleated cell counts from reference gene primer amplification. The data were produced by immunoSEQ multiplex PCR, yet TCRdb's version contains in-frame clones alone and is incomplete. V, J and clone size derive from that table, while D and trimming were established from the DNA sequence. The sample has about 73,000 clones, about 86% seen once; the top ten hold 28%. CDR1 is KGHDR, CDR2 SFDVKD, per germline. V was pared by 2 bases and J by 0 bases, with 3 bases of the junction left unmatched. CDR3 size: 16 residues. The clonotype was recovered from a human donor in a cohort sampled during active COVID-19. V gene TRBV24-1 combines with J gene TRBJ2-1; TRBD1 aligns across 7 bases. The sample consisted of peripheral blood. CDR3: CATSDSRGLSYNEQFF. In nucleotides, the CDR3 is TGTGCCACCAGTGATTCAAGGGGGCTCTCCTACAATGAGCAGTTCTTC.